This T cell receptor beta chain appears in the sequencing data of a study of blood T cell repertoires in COVID-19 (dated by TCRdb to the early 2020s). About the study as a whole: Samples from collaborators originated in the United States, Italy and Spain and spanned both the acute and convalescent phases of COVID-19. The prospective study material was composed of cDNA or gDNA derived from T cells, B-cell-depleted T cells, or PBMCs. Deeply sampled blood TCRbeta repertoires from subjects exposed to, actively infected with, or recovered from COVID-19 were included in the dataset. A freely available public database, intended as a resource for researchers studying the immune response to SARS-CoV-2, is where the repertoires were released. The samples were drawn from the first 160 participants of the ongoing ImmuneRACE study and from 1,254 subjects provided by 6 global collaborators. The sample metadata nearly always contained a de-identified subject ID, COVID-19 status, age in years and sex. Where available, HLA class I and class II types were obtained from metadata supplied by the sample provider rather than from assay-based typing.

The paper's findings and limits, for the study overall: Clinical and demographic metadata were provided uncurated, with the amount varying by source and participant.

Enrolling through a virtual design, the prospective study's participants ranged in age from roughly 18 to 89 years and lived across some 23 United States geographic areas. In the prospective study, participants were assigned to cohorts based on the clinical history participants reported in a screening survey and a study questionnaire. Mobile phlebotomists in the prospective study collected whole blood, serum and a nasopharyngeal or oropharyngeal swab from every participant. Prospective study participants could optionally give additional blood draws and questionnaires over an approximately two-month period. Prospective study blood samples were shipped either frozen or at room temperature before DNA extraction. As to this clone: This clone's antigen is unknown. Qualities for individual bases were not recorded, and no much larger clone is one base off.

The immunoSEQ Assay, a bias-controlled multiplex PCR, was used to amplify TCRbeta CDR3 regions from genomic DNA. The paper's processing steps were these. The number of nucleated cells in each sample was estimated by amplification of reference gene primers within the assay. To quantify the absolute abundance of each unique TCRbeta CDR3 rearrangement, sequence reads were collapsed and filtered. For each sample, productive Simpson clonality was calculated by taking the square root of Simpson's diversity index across productive rearrangements. TCRdb took this table from immuneACCESS and kept in-frame rearrangements with V and J called. Such tables lack part of the clones; where checked against another copy, unresolved V genes explain under half of the gap, and the rest is unexplained. Clone size and the V and J calls come from that table; the DNA yielded D and trimming. The sample table holds some 230,000 clones, of which roughly 83% were seen once. Jointly, the top ten make up about 1.3% of the sample.

CDR3 length: 15 amino acids, cysteine to phenylalanine. The CDR3 DNA has 45 bases and is translated from base 1. CDR1 and CDR2 (SGHRS, YFSETQ) derive from the germline V gene. V is trimmed back by 4 bases and J by 7 bases, and the junction contains 7 bases that no gene match accounts for. The material sequenced was PBMCs or T cells enriched from blood (not recorded which). The sequence came from a woman in her 40s with acute COVID-19. The sequence is built from TRBV5-1 and TRBJ2-1; 11 bases in between match TRBD1. The CDR3 region: CASSKDRGRGNEQFF. The nucleotide sequence is TGCGCCAGCAGCAAGGACAGGGGGCGTGGGAATGAGCAGTTCTTC.